The T cell receptor beta chain under discussion was sequenced for a study of blood T cell repertoires in COVID-19. Across the study: The origin of the acute and convalescent COVID-19 samples was the United States, Italy and Spain.

The sample holds a few counts of this clone. The study drew participants aged about 18 to 89 years from some 25 US areas. Symptom resolution, clearance, or two negative PCRs marked the recovered donors of Cohort 3. Per the study methods: By means of reference gene primer amplification, nucleated cell counts were estimated. Some clones are missing from TCRdb's copy, which holds only in-frame ones; the method was immunoSEQ multiplex PCR. V, J and clone size reflect that table, while D and trimming were determined from the DNA. The table includes under 250,000 clones, approximately 83% detected once. Germline assignment: CDR1 LNHDA and CDR2 SQIVND (reference sequence). J was trimmed by 3 bases and V by 5 bases; bases with no gene match: 6. CDR3 length equals 15 residues.

J is TRBJ1-5 and V is TRBV19; 8 nucleotides line up with TRBD1. Sequencing was carried out using PBMCs or T cells enriched from blood (not recorded which). The receptor's source is a woman aged 60-70 years who had recovered from COVID-19. The CDR3 loop reads CASSLETGVNQPQHF. The CDR3 DNA sequence: TGTGCCAGTAGTCTCGAGACAGGGGTCAATCAGCCCCAGCATTTT.